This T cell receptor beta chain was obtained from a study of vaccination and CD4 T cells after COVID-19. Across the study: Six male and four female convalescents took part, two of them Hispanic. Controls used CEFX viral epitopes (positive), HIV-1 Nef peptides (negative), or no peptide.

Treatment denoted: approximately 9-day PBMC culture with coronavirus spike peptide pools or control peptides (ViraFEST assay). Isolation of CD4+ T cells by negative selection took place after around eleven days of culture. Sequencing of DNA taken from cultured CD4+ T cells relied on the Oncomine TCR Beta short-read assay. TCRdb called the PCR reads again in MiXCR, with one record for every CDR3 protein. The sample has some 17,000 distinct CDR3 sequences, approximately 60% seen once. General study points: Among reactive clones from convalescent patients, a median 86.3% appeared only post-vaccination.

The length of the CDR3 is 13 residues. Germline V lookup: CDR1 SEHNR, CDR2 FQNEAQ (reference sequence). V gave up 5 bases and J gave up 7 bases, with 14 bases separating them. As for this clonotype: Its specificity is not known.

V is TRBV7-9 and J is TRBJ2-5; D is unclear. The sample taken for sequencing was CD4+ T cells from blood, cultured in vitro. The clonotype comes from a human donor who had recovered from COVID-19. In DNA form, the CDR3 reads TGTGCCAGCAGCCCCCCCCCTGGTAGGACCCAGTACTTC. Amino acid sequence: CASSPPPGRTQYF.